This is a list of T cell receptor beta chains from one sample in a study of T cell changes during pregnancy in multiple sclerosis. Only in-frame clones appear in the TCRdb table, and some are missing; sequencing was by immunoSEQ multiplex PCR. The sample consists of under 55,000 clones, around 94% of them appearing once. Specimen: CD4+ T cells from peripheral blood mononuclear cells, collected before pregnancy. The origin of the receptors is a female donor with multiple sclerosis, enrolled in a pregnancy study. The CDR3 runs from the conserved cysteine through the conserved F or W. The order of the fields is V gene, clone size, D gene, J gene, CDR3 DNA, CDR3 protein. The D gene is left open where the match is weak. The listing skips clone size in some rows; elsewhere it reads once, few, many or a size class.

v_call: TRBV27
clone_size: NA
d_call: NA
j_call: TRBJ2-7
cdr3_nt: TGTGCCAGCATTCGGGGGACCCTCCCCTACGAGCAGTACTTC
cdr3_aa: CASIRGTLPYEQYF

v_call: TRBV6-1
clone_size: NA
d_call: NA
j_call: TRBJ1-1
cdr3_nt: TGTGCCAGCAGTGAAGCCGGGGGGGGCCACACTGAAGCTTTCTTT
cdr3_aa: CASSEAGGGHTEAFF

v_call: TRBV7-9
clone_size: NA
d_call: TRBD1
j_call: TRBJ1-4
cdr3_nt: TGTGCCAGCAGCTCGCCCGAGGGGGCGGGTAATGAAAAACTGTTTTTT
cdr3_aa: CASSSPEGAGNEKLFF

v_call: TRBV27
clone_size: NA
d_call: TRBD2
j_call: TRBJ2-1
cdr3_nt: TGTGCCAGCAGTCCCCGACTCCTTTCTAGCGGGAGGGCCATGAATGAGCAGTTCTTC
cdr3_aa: CASSPRLLSSGRAMNEQFF

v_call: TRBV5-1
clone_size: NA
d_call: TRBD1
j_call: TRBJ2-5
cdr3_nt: TGCGCCAGCAGCTTGGTTGGGACAGGAGAAGAGACCCAGTACTTC
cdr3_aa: CASSLVGTGEETQYF

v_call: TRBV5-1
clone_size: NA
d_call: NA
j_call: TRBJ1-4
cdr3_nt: TGCGCCAGCAGCCCGTCACTAGAAACTAATGAAAAACTGTTTTTT
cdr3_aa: CASSPSLETNEKLFF

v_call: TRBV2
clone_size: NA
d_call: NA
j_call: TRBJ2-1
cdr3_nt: TGTGCCAGCAGATCCGGAACGGTGCGGAGTGGCTACAATGAGCAGTTCTTC
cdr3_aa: CASRSGTVRSGYNEQFF

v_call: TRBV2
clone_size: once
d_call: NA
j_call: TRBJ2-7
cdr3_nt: TGTGCCAGCAGTTTAACAGGGCCTTCCTACGAGCAGTACTTC
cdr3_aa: CASSLTGPSYEQYF

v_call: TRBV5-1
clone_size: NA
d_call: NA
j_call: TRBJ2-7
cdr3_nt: TGCGCCAGCCGATCGATCAGGGCCCCCTACGAGCAGTACTTC
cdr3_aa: CASRSIRAPYEQYF

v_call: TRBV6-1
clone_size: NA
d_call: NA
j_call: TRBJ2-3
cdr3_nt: TGTGCCAGCACCAGGGGTAATACAGATACGCAGTATTTT
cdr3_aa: CASTRGNTDTQYF

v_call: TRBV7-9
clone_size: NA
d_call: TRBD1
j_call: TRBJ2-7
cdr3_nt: TGTGCCAGCAGCCGCGTGCCAGGGGGAGACCACGAGCAGTACTTC
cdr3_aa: CASSRVPGGDHEQYF

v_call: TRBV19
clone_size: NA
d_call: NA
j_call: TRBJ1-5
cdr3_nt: TGTGCCAGTAGTATAGTTCGGTTAGTCCGCGGTCAGCCCCAGCATTTT
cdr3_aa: CASSIVRLVRGQPQHF

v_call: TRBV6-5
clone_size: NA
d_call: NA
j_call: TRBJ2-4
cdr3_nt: TGTGCCAGCAGTTACTCCCCCGAGCGTGCCAAAAACATTCAGTACTTC
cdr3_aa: CASSYSPERAKNIQYF

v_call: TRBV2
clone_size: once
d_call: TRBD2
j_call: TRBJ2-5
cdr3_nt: TGTGCCAGCGGTACAGGCGGGCGCCCGGGACTAGCGGGCACAACTCGAGAGACCCAGTACTTC
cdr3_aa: CASGTGGRPGLAGTTRETQYF

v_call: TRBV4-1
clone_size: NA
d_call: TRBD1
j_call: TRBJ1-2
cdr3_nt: TGCGCCAGCAGCCAAGAGAAGACAGGGGGCGCCGGCTACACCTTC
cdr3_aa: CASSQEKTGGAGYTF

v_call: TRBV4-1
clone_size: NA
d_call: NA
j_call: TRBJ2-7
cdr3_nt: TGCGCCAGCAGCCCCGGGACCCAGGGAGGAAGGGAGCAGTACTTC
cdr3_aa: CASSPGTQGGREQYF

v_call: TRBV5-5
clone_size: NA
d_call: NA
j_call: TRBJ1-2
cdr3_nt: TGTGCCAGCGGTCAGCACAGGGATCCTGAGTACAACTATGGCTACACCTTC
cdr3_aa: CASGQHRDPEYNYGYTF

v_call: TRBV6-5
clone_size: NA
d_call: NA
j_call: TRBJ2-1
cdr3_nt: TGTGCCAGCAGCGCAGGGATCCTCTACAATGAGCAGTTCTTC
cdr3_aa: CASSAGILYNEQFF

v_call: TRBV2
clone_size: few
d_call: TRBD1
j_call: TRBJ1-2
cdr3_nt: TGTGCCAGCAGTGAAATCGGACAGGGCTCTGGCTACACCTTC
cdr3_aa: CASSEIGQGSGYTF

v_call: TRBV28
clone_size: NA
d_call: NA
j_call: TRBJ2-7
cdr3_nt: TGTGCCAGCAGTTTCACCTACGAGCAGTACTTC
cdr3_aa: CASSFTYEQYF

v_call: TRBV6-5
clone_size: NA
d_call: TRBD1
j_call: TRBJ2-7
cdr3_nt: TGTGCCAGCAGCCCCGGGACAGGGCGAGACGAGCAGTACTTC
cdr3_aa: CASSPGTGRDEQYF

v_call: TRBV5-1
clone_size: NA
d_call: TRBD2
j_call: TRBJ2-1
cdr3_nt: TGCGCCAGCAGCTTTGGGCTAGCGGGTTCCTACAATGAGCAGTTCTTC
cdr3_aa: CASSFGLAGSYNEQFF

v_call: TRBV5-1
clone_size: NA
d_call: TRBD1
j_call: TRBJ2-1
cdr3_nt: TGCGCCAGCAGCTGGGGAACCGGGACAGGCGACAATGAGCAGTTCTTC
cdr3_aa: CASSWGTGTGDNEQFF

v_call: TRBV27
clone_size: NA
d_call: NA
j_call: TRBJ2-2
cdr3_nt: TGTGCCAGCAGTTTAAGGAGAACCGGGGAGCTGTTTTTT
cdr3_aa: CASSLRRTGELFF

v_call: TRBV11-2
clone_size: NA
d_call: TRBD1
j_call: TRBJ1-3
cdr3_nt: TGTGCCAGCAGCTCTAGACAGGGGCGAAACACCATATATTTT
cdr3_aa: CASSSRQGRNTIYF

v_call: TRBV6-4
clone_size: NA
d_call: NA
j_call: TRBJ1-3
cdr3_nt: TGTGCCAGCAGGGGAACAGGGCCTGGAAACACCATATATTTT
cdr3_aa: CASRGTGPGNTIYF

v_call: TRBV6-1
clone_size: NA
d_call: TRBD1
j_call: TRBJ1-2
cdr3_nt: TGTGCCAGCAGTCGGACAGGGGGTAACTATGGCTACACCTTC
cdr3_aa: CASSRTGGNYGYTF

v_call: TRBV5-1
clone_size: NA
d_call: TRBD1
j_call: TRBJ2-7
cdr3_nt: TGCGCCAGCAGCACTGGGACAGGGCAAGAGCAGTACTTC
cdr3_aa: CASSTGTGQEQYF

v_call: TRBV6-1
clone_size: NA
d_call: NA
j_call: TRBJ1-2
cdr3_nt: TGTGCCAGCAGCTGGGGGGACGGCTACACCTTC
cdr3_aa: CASSWGDGYTF

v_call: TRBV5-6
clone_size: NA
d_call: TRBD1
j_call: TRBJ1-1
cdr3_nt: TGTGCCAGCAGCTTTTATGGGACAGGGAGGACTGAAGCTTTCTTT
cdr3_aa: CASSFYGTGRTEAFF

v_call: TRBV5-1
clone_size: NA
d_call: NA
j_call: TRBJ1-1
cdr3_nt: TGCGCCAGCAGCTCGGAGCCGCAGGGCGCCAACACTGAAGCTTTCTTT
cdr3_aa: CASSSEPQGANTEAFF

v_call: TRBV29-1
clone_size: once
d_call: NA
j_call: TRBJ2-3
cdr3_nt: TGCAGCGTTGATGTAGGAGTAGATACGCAGTATTTT
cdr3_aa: CSVDVGVDTQYF

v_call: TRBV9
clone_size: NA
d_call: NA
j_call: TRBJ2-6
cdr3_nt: TGTGCCAGCAGCGTAGGATGGAGATCTGGGGCCAACGTCCTGACTTTC
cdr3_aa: CASSVGWRSGANVLTF

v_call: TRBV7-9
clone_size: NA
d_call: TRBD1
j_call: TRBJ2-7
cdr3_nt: TGTGCCAGCAGCACCGGGACAGTTGATACCGAGCAGTACTTC
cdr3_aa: CASSTGTVDTEQYF

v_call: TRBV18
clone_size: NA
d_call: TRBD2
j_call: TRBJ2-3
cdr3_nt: TGTGCCAGCTCACCCCGGACTAGCGGGATCGCAGATACGCAGTATTTT
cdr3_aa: CASSPRTSGIADTQYF

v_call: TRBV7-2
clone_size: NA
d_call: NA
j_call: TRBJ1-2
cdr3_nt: TGTGCCAGCAGCCCCAGACAGATCAACTATGGCTACACCTTC
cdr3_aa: CASSPRQINYGYTF

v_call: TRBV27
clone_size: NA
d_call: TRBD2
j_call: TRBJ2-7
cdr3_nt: TGTGCCAGCAGTTTAGGGGGGGAAGACTACGAGCAGTACTTC
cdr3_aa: CASSLGGEDYEQYF

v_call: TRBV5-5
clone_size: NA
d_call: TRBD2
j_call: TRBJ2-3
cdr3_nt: TGTGCCAGCAGCCCCAGACTAGCGGGGGAAGATACGCAGTATTTT
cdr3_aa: CASSPRLAGEDTQYF

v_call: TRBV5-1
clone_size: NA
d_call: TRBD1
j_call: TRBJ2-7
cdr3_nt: TGCGCCAGCAGCTTGACAGGGGGCTACGAGCAGTACTTC
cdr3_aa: CASSLTGGYEQYF

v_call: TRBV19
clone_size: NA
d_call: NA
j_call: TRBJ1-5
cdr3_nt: TGTGCCAGTAGTATGGGGCCCAGTGGCAATCAGCCCCAGCATTTT
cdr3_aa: CASSMGPSGNQPQHF

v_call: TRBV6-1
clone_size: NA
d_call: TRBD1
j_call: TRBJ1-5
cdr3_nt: TGTGCCAGCAGCTTGGACAGGTACAATCAGCCCCAGCATTTT
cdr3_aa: CASSLDRYNQPQHF

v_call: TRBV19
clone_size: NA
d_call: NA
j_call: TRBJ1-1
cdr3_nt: TGTGCCAGTAGTATCAGGGGCCGGTACACTGAAGCTTTCTTT
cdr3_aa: CASSIRGRYTEAFF

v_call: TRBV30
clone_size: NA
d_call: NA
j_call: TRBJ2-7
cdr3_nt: TGTGCCTGGGGAGATGGCCGCTACGAGCAGTACTTC
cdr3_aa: CAWGDGRYEQYF

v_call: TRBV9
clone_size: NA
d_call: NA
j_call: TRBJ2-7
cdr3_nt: TGTGCCAGCAGCGTAGGGTGGGAGAAATACGAGCAGTACTTC
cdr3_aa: CASSVGWEKYEQYF

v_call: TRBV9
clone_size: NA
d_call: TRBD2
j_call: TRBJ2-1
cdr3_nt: TGTGCCAGCAGCGTGACCCCGGGACTAGCGGCTGACAATGAGCAGTTCTTC
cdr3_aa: CASSVTPGLAADNEQFF

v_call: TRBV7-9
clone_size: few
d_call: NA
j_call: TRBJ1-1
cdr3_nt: TGTGCCAGCAGCGCCCCCGGACAGTGGTACACTGAAGCTTTCTTT
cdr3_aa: CASSAPGQWYTEAFF

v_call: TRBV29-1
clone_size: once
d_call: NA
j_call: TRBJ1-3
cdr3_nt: TGCAGCGCCCAGCTTCCCGGGGTAGGAGGAAACACCATATATTTT
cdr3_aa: CSAQLPGVGGNTIYF

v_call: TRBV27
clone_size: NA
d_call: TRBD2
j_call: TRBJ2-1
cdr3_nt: TGTGCCAGCAGTTCACTAGCGGGAGGGGGTGATGAGCAGTTCTTC
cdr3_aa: CASSSLAGGGDEQFF

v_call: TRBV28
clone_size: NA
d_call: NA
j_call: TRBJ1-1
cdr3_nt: TGTGCCACCTACACTGAAGCTTTCTTT
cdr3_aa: CATYTEAFF

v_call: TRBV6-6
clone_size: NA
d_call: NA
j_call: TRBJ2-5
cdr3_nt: TGTGCCAGCAGCCCCAAAGAGACCCAGTACTTC
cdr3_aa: CASSPKETQYF

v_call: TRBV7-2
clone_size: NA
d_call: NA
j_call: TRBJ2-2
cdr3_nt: TGTGCCAGCAGCTTTAAGCTTAGCACCGGGGAGCTGTTTTTT
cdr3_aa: CASSFKLSTGELFF

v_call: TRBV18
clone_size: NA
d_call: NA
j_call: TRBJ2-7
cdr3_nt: TGTGCCAGCTCACCACCTGGTCAGGGTTTGCGCGAGCAGTACTTC
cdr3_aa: CASSPPGQGLREQYF

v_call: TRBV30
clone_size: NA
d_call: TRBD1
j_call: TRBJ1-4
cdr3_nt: TGTGCCTGGAGGACAGGGAGAGGGGTAACTAATGAAAAACTGTTTTTT
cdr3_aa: CAWRTGRGVTNEKLFF

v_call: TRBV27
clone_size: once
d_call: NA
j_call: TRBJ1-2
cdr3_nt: TGTGCCAGCAGTTTACAAGGAGGGTATGGCTACACCTTC
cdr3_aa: CASSLQGGYGYTF

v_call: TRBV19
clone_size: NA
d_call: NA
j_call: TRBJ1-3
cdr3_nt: TGTGCCAGTGTTGACAGGCGTCACATCTCTGGAAACACCATATATTTT
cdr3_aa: CASVDRRHISGNTIYF

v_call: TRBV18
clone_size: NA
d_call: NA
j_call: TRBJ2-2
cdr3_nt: TGTGCCAGCTCACCGTCCCGGGAGGAGCTGTTTTTT
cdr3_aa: CASSPSREELFF

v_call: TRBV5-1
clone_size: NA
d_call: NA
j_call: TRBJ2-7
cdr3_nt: TGCGCCAGCAGTAGCGGTGCGGCAGACACCTACGAGCAGTACTTC
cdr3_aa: CASSSGAADTYEQYF

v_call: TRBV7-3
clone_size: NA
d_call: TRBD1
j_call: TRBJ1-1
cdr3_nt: TGTGCCAGCAGCTTAGAGTGGACAGGGGACACTGAAGCTTTCTTT
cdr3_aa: CASSLEWTGDTEAFF

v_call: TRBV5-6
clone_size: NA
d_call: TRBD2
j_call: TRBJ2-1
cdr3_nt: TGTGCCAGCAGCCCCCTACCCGGACTAGCGGGAGTATCCTACAATGAGCAGTTCTTC
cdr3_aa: CASSPLPGLAGVSYNEQFF